The clone carrying this T cell receptor (beta chain) has only one observation. Its antigen is not known. Then a second PCR, running roughly 7 to 11 cycles, was carried out with a sample-barcoded 5' primer and a J-beta primer mix. MiXCR, applied by TCRdb to the 5' RACE reads, yields one record per CDR3 protein. Of 800,000 to 950,000 distinct CDR3 sequences listed, approximately 49% are singletons. Germline CDR1 reads DFQATT; CDR2 reads SNEGSKA (reference sequence). The V segment lost 5 bases and the J segment 1 base; nucleotides outside the gene matches: 7. The CDR3 sequence is 15 residues long. PBMCs, at least 7 million per sample, were isolated. This sample was taken from a study of blood T cells in healthy people across ages. General study findings and limits: The study found TCR beta diversity correlated strongly with naive T cell percentage. The recorded TCR beta diversity per million T cells decreased in a roughly linear manner with age. Bulk PBMC profiling left naive and antigen-experienced comparisons inconclusive.

The sequenced sample was blood. This sequence was found in a young man in good health. The chain has TRBV20-1 and TRBJ2-5, with 10 bases lining up with TRBD2. CDR3 sequence (DNA): TGCAGTGCTGCCAGCGGGACTAGCGTCCAAGAGACCCAGTACTTC. Its translation: CSAASGTSVQETQYF.